What follows are 7 T cell receptor beta chains derived from one specimen sequenced in a study of cytomegalovirus exposure and HLA in healthy donors. PCR was performed using 60 Vbeta and 13 Jbeta primers. The repertoire was sequenced with immunoSEQ multiplex PCR; TCRdb's copy has only in-frame clones and lacks some. The data show hundreds of thousands of clones, 70% to 80% seen once. The material sequenced was PBMCs. The receptors originated from a girl aged 2-10 years in good health and CMV-seronegative.

The J gene is TRBJ1-3, the V gene TRBV10-2, with D perhaps TRBD1 (6 bases). The germline V gene has CDR1 WSHSY and CDR2 SAAADI. The CDR3 is 17 amino acids. Trimming removed 2 bases at V and 4 bases at J, with 18 bases between. CDR3: CASSENWGPGVGNTIYF. CDR3 in DNA: TGCGCCAGCAGTGAGAACTGGGGGCCCGGGGTGGGAAACACCATATATTTT.

This sequence joins TRBV18 and TRBJ1-6; the D gene is possibly TRBD1 (5 bases). V was shortened by 3 bases and J by 10 bases, with 10 bases between the two germline ends. This CDR3 is 13 amino acids long. Germline assignment: CDR1 KGHSH and CDR2 LQKENI. The CDR3 loop reads CASSPAGDSPLHF. The CDR3, as DNA: TGTGCCAGCTCACCCGCGGGGGACTCACCCCTCCACTTT. The entire variable domain, with the rest obtained from reference TRBV18 and TRBJ1-6, is as follows: NAGVMQNPRHLVRRRGQEARLRCSPMKGHSHVYWYRQLPEEGLKFMVYLQKENIIDESGMPKERFSAEFPKEGPSILRIQQVVRGDSAAYFCASSPAGDSPLHFGNGTRLTVT.

This clone was counted only a few times. The chain couples TRBV6-1 to TRBJ1-6; D is unclear. The ends were cut back, 5 bases at V and 14 bases at J, with 16 bases in the middle. Germline values: CDR1 MNHNS, CDR2 SASEGT. This CDR3 has 13 amino acids. CDR3 nucleotide sequence: TGTGCCAGCAGTCCCCGGAGGCGCCGGGCCCTCCACTTT. Protein sequence: CASSPRRRRALHF.

The chain couples TRBV29-1 to TRBJ1-1, with 9 nucleotides matching TRBD1. V gave up 3 bases and J gave up 1 base; unmatched junction bases: 3. CDR3 length equals 14 residues. Per germline, CDR1 SQVTM and CDR2 ANQGSEA. Here the CDR3 reads CSVEPTGGNTEAFF. In DNA, the CDR3 is TGCAGCGTTGAGCCGACAGGGGGGAACACTGAAGCTTTCTTT.

This clone was found once. The chain couples TRBV5-4 to TRBJ1-1; 8 positions agree with TRBD1. The CDR3 covers 14 residues. The germline V gene encodes CDR1 SGHNT and CDR2 YYREEE (reference sequence). Trimming took 4 bases from V and 4 from J; bases not matched to a gene: 6. CDR3 protein: CASSVWTGSTEAFF. The CDR3 DNA sequence: TGTGCCAGCAGCGTCTGGACAGGGAGCACTGAAGCTTTCTTT.

The J gene is TRBJ1-2, the V gene TRBV27, with D possibly TRBD1 on 5 matching bases. The length of the CDR3 is 13 residues. CDR1 is MNHEY and CDR2 is SMNVEV in the germline V gene (reference sequence). V dropped 8 bases and J dropped 4 bases, with 14 bases sitting between them. This chain's CDR3 is CASGQQETYGYTF. As DNA, the CDR3 is TGTGCCAGCGGCCAACAGGAAACCTATGGCTACACCTTC.

The V and J genes are TRBV6-6 and TRBJ2-7; 7 bases match TRBD2. The germline V gene has CDR1 MNHNY and CDR2 SVGAGI (reference sequence). Trimming at V came to 4 bases and at J to 3 bases, leaving 6 bases not matched to a gene. This CDR3 contains 14 residues. The DNA of the CDR3 is TGTGCCAGCAGTTCGGGTAGCGGGTTCTACGAGCAGTACTTC. This codes for CASSSGSGFYEQYF.